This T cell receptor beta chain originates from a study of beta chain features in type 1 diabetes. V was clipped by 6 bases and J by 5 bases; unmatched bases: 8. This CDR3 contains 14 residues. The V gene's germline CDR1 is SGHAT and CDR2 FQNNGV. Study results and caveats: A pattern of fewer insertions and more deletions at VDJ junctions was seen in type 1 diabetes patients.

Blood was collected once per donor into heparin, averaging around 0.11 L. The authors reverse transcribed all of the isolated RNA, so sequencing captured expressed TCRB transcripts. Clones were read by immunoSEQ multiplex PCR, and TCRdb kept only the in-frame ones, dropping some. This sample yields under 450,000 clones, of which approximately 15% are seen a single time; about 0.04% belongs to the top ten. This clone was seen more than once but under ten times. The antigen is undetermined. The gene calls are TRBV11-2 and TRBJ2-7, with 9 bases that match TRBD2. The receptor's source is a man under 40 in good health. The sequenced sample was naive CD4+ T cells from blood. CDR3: CASRSIAGGHEQYF. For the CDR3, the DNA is TGTGCCAGCAGATCCATTGCGGGAGGGCACGAGCAGTACTTC. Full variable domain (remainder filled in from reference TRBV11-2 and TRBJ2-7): EAGVAQSPRYKIIEKRQSVAFWCNPISGHATLYWYQQILGQGPKLLIQFQNNGVVDDSQLPKDRFSAERLKGVDSTLKIQPAKLEDSAVYLCASRSIAGGHEQYFGPGTRLTVT.